Each of the 15 T cell receptor beta chains below was sequenced from the same sample in a study of T cell repertoires in cytomegalovirus infection. One entry per CDR3 protein results from TCRdb running MiXCR on the reads. Here the sample spans around 350,000 distinct CDR3 sequences, around a sixth being singletons. Source material: PBMCs. These receptors came from a human donor in good health (CMV status not recorded). Some clones in this sample may be carry-over from other donors' samples.

There are many counts of this clonotype. The V gene is TRBV6-1, the J gene TRBJ2-3; the match to TRBD2 covers 11 bases. Unmatched junction bases numbered 4, after V lost 5 bases and J lost 6 bases. The length of the CDR3 is 14 residues. The germline gives CDR1 MNHNS, CDR2 SASEGT. For the CDR3, the DNA is TGTGCCAGCAGTAAACTAGCGGGAGAGGATACGCAGTATTTT. Its translation is CASSKLAGEDTQYF.

This chain connects TRBV9 to TRBJ2-7; 12 nucleotides align to TRBD1. The CDR3 covers 16 residues. V was pared by 0 bases and J by 5 bases, with 6 bases of the junction left unmatched. Germline CDR1 and CDR2: SGDLS and YYNGEE. The chain's CDR3 is CASSVGDRGRQDEQYF. CDR3 nucleotides: TGTGCCAGCAGCGTAGGGGACAGGGGGCGCCAGGACGAGCAGTACTTC.

This clonotype showed up just a few times. V gene TRBV10-3 combines with J gene TRBJ2-2; D is undetermined. CDR3 length equals 14 residues. Germline CDR1 and CDR2: ENHRY and SYGVKD. The V end was cut by 2 bases, the J end by 1 base, with 5 bases between. The CDR3 sequence is CAISERQNTGELFF. CDR3 in DNA: TGTGCCATCAGTGAGCGACAGAACACCGGGGAGCTGTTTTTT.

V and J are TRBV3-1 and TRBJ2-7; 8 bases match TRBD1. With V trimmed by 7 bases and J by 3 bases, 11 bases remained unmatched. The length of the CDR3 is 15 residues. Per germline, CDR1 LGHDT and CDR2 YNNKEL (reference sequence). The DNA of the CDR3 is TGTGCCAGCATGAGTACAGGGGGTGGCGGCTACGAGCAGTACTTC. Protein: CASMSTGGGGYEQYF.

This clonotype was observed many times. The chain has TRBV7-2 and TRBJ2-7; D is uncertain. Germline V CDR1 and CDR2: SGHTA, FQGNSA. The CDR3 has 14 amino acids. V was clipped by 1 base and J by 3 bases, with 10 bases between them. DNA for the CDR3: TGTGCCAGCAGCTTAGGTGCAAGGGACTACGAGCAGTACTTC. Protein sequence: CASSLGARDYEQYF.

A few counts support this clonotype. CDR3 residues: CASRRGLGNTIYF. CDR3 bases: TGTGCCAGCAGGCGGGGGTTAGGAAACACCATATATTTT. This chain links TRBV6-5 with TRBJ1-3; TRBD1 is a possible D gene (5 bases). Germline CDR1 and CDR2: MNHEY and SVGAGI. This CDR3 comprises 13 residues. Trimming shortened V by 6 bases and J by 4 bases, and 10 bases separated the two germline ends.

The chain employs TRBV12-3 or TRBV12-4 and TRBJ2-5, with a possible D match to TRBD2 (6 bases). V gave up 5 bases and J gave up 5 bases, with 12 bases separating them. CDR3 length: 13 amino acids. CDR3 DNA: TGTGCCAGCAGTGGAGGGTTAGCGGAGACCCAGTACTTC. Translated: CASSGGLAETQYF.

This chain uses TRBV20-1 with TRBJ2-5; 8 nucleotides line up with TRBD2. V trimming: 3 bases; J trimming: 4 bases; junction bases outside the gene matches: 7. This CDR3 spans 14 amino acids. Per the germline V gene, CDR1 is DFQATT and CDR2 is SNEGSKA (reference sequence). CDR3 protein: CSARGSGAGETQYF. CDR3 bases: TGCAGTGCTAGGGGTAGCGGGGCTGGAGAGACCCAGTACTTC.

Turning to this clonotype: A clone one base away is much larger, so this may be a read error. The J gene is TRBJ2-3, the V gene TRBV7-9; D gene uncertain. The end of the DNA is better explained by TRBJ1-5, so the J call may be wrong. The length of the CDR3 is 13 residues. The germline V gene encodes CDR1 SEHNR and CDR2 FQNEAQ (reference sequence). The CDR3: CASSLSGPDTQHF. CDR3 bases: TGTGCCAGCAGCTTGTCGGGCCCAGATACGCAGCATTTT.

This clonotype has a handful of counts. The V call is TRBV15, the J call TRBJ2-3; D ambiguous. Germline V gene data show CDR1 as LNHNV and CDR2 as YYDKDF (reference sequence). V gave up 0 bases and J gave up 2 bases, with 6 bases separating them. CDR3 size: 14 residues. The CDR3 region is CATSRDPLTDTQYF. The CDR3 nucleotides are TGTGCCACCAGCAGAGATCCCCTCACAGATACGCAGTATTTT.

The rearrangement uses TRBV3-1 and TRBJ2-5; 8 positions agree with TRBD2. The CDR3 consists of 15 residues. CDR1 and CDR2 (germline): LGHDT, YNNKEL (reference sequence). After removal of 0 bases from V and 2 bases from J, the junction contained 2 bases not matched to a gene. The DNA of the CDR3 is TGTGCCAGCAGCCAAGATACGGGGGGGCAAGAGACCCAGTACTTC. As protein: CASSQDTGGQETQYF.

This clonotype was detected many times. V is TRBV11-3 and J is TRBJ1-1; D ambiguous. V gave up 2 bases and J gave up 4 bases, with 5 bases separating them. CDR1 and CDR2 from the germline V gene are SGHNT and YENEEA. The CDR3 has 12 amino acids. CDR3 in DNA: TGTGCCAGCAGCTTACGGGGCACTGAAGCTTTCTTT. Encoded protein: CASSLRGTEAFF.

This clonotype showed up just a few times. The V gene is TRBV20-1, the J gene TRBJ2-3; the match to TRBD2 covers 11 bases. The ends lost 4 bases at V and 4 bases at J; junction bases unmatched: 7. Germline CDR1 reads DFQATT; CDR2 reads SNEGSKA (reference sequence). The CDR3 spans 15 residues. CDR3 loop: CSANTGTSGSDTQYF. The CDR3 DNA follows: TGCAGTGCTAATACCGGGACTAGCGGATCAGATACGCAGTATTTT.

This clonotype was seen a few times. The rearrangement links TRBV7-9 to TRBJ2-3, with 8 bases that match TRBD1. CDR1 is SEHNR, CDR2 FQNEAQ, per germline (reference sequence). Trimming at V came to 5 bases and at J to 6 bases, leaving 7 bases not matched to a gene. The CDR3 runs 14 residues. The CDR3 spells CASSRTGIQDTQYF. CDR3 DNA sequence: TGTGCCAGCAGCCGGACAGGGATTCAGGATACGCAGTATTTT. Full variable domain (outside the CDR3, taken from reference TRBV7-9 and TRBJ2-3): DTGVSQNPRHKITKRGQNVTFRCDPISEHNRLYWYRQTLGQGPEFLTYFQNEAQLEKSRLLSDRFSAERPKGSFSTLEIQRTEQGDSAMYLCASSRTGIQDTQYFGPGTRLTVL.

About this clonotype itself: Just one base apart from a much larger clone, this may be a read error. The V and J genes are TRBV5-6 and TRBJ2-3; 8 bases map to TRBD2. The J segment lost 0 bases and the V segment lost 0 bases, leaving 3 bases of the junction unmatched. Germline lookup yields CDR1 SGHDT and CDR2 YYEEEE. The CDR3 is 16 amino acids. CDR3 residues: CASSLELAASTDTQYF. DNA for the CDR3: TGTGCCAGCAGCTTGGAACTAGCGGCTAGCACAGATACGCAGTATTTT. The entire variable domain, with the rest obtained from reference TRBV5-6 and TRBJ2-3, is as follows: DAGVTQSPTHLIKTRGQQVTLRCSPKSGHDTVSWYQQALGQGPQFIFQYYEEEERQRGNFPDRFSGHQFPNYSSELNVNALLLGDSALYLCASSLELAASTDTQYFGPGTRLTVL.